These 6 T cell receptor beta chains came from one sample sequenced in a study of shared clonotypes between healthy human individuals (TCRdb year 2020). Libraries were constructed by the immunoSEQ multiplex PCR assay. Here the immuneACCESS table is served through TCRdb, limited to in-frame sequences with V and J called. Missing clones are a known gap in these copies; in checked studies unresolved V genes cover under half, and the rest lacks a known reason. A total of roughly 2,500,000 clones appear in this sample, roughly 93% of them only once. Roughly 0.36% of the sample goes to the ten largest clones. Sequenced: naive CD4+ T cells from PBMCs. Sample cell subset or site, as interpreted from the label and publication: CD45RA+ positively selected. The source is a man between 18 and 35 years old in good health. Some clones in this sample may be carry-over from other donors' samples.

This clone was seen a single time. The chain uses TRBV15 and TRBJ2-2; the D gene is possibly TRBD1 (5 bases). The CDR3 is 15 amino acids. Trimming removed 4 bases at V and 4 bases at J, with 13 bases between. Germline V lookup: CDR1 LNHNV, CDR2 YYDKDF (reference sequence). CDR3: CATSKGRVATGELFF. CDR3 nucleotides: TGTGCCACCAGCAAAGGCAGGGTGGCCACCGGGGAGCTGTTTTTT.

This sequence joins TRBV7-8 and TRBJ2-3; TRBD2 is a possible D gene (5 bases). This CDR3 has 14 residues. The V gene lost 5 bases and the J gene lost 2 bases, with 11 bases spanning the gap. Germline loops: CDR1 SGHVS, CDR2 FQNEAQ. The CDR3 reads CASSRTPSTDTQYF. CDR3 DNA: TGTGCCAGCAGCAGGACTCCTTCCACAGATACGCAGTATTTT.

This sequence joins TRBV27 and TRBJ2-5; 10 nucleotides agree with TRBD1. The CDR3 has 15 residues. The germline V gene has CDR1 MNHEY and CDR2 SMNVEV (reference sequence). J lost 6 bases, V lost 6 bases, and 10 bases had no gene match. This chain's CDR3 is CASSPGQGSWKTQYF. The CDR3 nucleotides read TGTGCCAGCAGCCCGGGACAGGGGAGTTGGAAGACCCAGTACTTC.

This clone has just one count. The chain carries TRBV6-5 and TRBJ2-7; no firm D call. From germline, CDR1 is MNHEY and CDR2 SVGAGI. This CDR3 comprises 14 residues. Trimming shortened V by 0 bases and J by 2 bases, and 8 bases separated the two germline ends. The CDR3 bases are TGTGCCAGCAGTTACTCGGCGGAGCCCTACGAGCAGTACTTC. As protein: CASSYSAEPYEQYF.

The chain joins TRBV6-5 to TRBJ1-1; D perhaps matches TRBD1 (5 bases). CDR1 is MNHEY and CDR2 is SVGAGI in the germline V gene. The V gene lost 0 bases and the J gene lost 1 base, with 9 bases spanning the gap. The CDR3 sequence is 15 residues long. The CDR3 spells CASSYSGVSNTEAFF. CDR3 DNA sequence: TGTGCCAGCAGTTACTCGGGGGTTTCGAACACTGAAGCTTTCTTT.

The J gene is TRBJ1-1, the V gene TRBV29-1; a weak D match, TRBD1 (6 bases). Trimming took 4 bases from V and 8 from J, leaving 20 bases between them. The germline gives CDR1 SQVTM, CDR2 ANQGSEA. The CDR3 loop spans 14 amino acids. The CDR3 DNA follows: TGCAGCGTTGGAAAACGACAGGCTGATCCAGAAGCTTTCTTT. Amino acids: CSVGKRQADPEAFF.